These T cell receptor beta chains were read from a single sample in a study of early T cells in non-severe SARS-CoV-2 infection. TCRdb re-called the 5' RACE reads with MiXCR, one entry per CDR3 protein. The sample shows around 77,000 distinct CDR3 sequences, about 14% of them seen only once. Sequencing used whole blood, obtained at baseline. These receptors all come from an adult who was a healthcare worker with PCR-confirmed SARS-CoV-2 infection or an uninfected control (not recorded which). The CDR3 runs from the conserved cysteine through the conserved F or W. A D gene is named only where the DNA matches it firmly. Clone size appears in some rows only: once, few, many, or a class for an expanded clone.

>TRBV25-1|TRBJ1-5|-|many
TGTGCCAGCAGTGCCCGGACGGTTAGCAATCAGCCCCAGCATTTT
CASSARTVSNQPQHF
>TRBV2|TRBJ1-1|-|-
TGTGCCAGCAGTGGCGGGGGGACACCAAACACTGAAGCTTTCTTT
CASSGGGTPNTEAFF
>TRBV20-1|TRBJ2-6|-|-
TGCAGTGCTAGTCTCCTACTCTCTGGGGCCAACGTCCTGACTTTC
CSASLLLSGANVLTF
>TRBV2|TRBJ1-5|-|-
TGTGCCAGCAGTGTGGGGGCCCAGCCCCAGCATTTT
CASSVGAQPQHF
>TRBV7-8|TRBJ1-4|-|many
TGTGCCAGCAGCCCCGGGGGCCAAATCAGGCTGTTTTTT
CASSPGGQIRLFF
>TRBV11-2|TRBJ2-2|TRBD2|-
TGTGCCAGCAGCTTAGAAGGGACTAGATTCGGGGAGCTGTTTTTT
CASSLEGTRFGELFF
>TRBV7-8|TRBJ2-1|TRBD2|-
TGTGCCAGCAGCTTAGTGGCGACTAGCGGAAACAATGAGCAGTTCTTC
CASSLVATSGNNEQFF
>TRBV7-2|TRBJ1-1|-|few
TGTGCCAGCAGCTTAGCGTACATGAACACTGAAGCTTTCTTT
CASSLAYMNTEAFF
>TRBV7-2|TRBJ2-7|-|-
TGTGCCAGCAGCTTTCAGCCCGGGGGCGAGCAGTACTTC
CASSFQPGGEQYF
>TRBV28|TRBJ2-4|-|few
TGTGCCAGCAGTCCAAACAATATAGCCAAAAACATTCAGTACTTC
CASSPNNIAKNIQYF
>TRBV7-6|TRBJ2-7|-|many
TGTGCCAGCAGCCCATACCCTGGGGAGCAGTACTTC
CASSPYPGEQYF
>TRBV5-1|TRBJ2-4|TRBD1|-
TGCGCCAGCAGCTTGGCAGGGGGCACGGACATTCAGTACTTC
CASSLAGGTDIQYF
>TRBV18|TRBJ2-1|TRBD2|few
TGTGCCAGCTCAGCTGCCCTAGCGGGGGCGGATGAGCAGTTCTTC
CASSAALAGADEQFF
>TRBV7-6|TRBJ2-3|TRBD1|few
TGTGCCAGCAGCCAGACAGGGATTAGCACAGATACGCAGTATTTT
CASSQTGISTDTQYF
>TRBV6-5|TRBJ1-6|-|-
TGTGCCAGCAGTTACGGGGGGACCTATAATTCACCCCTCCACTTT
CASSYGGTYNSPLHF
>TRBV20-1|TRBJ1-2|-|-
TGCAGTGCTAGAGGGGGGACACCTGGCTACACCTTC
CSARGGTPGYTF
>TRBV7-3|TRBJ1-5|-|many
TGTGCCAGCAGCACCGGCGGGGGTCAGCCCCAGCATTTT
CASSTGGGQPQHF
>TRBV7-6|TRBJ2-3|-|-
TGTGCCAGCAGTTCCACGCCGGAGGGGGATACGCAGTATTTT
CASSSTPEGDTQYF
>TRBV10-3|TRBJ1-1|-|-
TGTGCCATCAGTGAGTCGACGGACGCTGAAGCTTTCTTT
CAISESTDAEAFF